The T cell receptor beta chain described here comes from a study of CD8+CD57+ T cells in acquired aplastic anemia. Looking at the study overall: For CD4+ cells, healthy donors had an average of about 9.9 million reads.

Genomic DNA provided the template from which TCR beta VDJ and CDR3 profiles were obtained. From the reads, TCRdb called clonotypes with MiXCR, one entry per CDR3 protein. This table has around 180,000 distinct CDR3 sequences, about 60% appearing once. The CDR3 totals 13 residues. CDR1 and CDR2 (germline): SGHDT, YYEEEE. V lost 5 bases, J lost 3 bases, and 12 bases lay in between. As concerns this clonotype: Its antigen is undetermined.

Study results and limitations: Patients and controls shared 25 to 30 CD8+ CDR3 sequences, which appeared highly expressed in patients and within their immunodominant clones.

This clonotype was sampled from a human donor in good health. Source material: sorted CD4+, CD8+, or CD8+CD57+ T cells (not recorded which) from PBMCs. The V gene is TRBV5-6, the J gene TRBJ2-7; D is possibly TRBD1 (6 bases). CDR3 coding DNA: TGTGCCAGCAGGATAGGACAGAGCTACGAGCAGTACTTC. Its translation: CASRIGQSYEQYF.